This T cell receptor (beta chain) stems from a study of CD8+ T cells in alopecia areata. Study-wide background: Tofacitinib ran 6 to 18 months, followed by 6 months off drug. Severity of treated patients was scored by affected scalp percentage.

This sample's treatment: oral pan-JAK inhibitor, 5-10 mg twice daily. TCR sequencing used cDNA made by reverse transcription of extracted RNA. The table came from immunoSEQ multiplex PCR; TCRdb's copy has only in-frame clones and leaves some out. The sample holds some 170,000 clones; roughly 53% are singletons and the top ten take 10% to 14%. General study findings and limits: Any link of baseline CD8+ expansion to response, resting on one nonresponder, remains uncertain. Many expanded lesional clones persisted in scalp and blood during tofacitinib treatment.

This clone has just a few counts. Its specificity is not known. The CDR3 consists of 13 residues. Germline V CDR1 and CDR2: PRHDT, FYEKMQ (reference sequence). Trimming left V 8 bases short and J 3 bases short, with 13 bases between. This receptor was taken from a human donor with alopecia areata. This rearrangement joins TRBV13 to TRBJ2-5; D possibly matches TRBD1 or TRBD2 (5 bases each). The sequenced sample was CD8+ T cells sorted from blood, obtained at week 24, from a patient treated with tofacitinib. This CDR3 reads CASGGASKETQYF. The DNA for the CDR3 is TGTGCCAGCGGGGGAGCGAGCAAAGAGACCCAGTACTTC. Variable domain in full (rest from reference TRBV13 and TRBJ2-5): AAGVIQSPRHLIKEKRETATLKCYPIPRHDTVYWYQQGPGQDPQFLISFYEKMQSDKGSIPDRFSAQQFSDYHSELNMSSLELGDSALYFCASGGASKETQYFGPGTRLLVL.